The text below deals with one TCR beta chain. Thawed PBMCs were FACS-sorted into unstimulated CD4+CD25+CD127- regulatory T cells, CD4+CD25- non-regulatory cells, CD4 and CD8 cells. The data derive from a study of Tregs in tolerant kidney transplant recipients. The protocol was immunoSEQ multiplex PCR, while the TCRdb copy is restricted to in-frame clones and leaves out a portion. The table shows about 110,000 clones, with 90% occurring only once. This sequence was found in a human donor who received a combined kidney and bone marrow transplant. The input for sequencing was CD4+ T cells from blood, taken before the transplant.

The CDR3 sequence is CATSRDYPYEQYF. The CDR3 DNA follows: TGTGCCACCAGCAGAGACTACCCCTACGAGCAGTACTTC. The V call is TRBV15, the J call TRBJ2-7; D call uncertain. V shed 0 bases and J shed 2 bases, with 5 bases lying between them. The CDR3 extends over 13 amino acids. In germline, CDR1 is LNHNV, CDR2 YYDKDF (reference sequence).